This entry lists 3 T cell receptor beta chains sequenced from one sample in a study of CD8 T cells in ankylosing spondylitis. General study findings and limits: For ankylosing spondylitis blood, a TCR beta motif of roughly 8 highly homologous variants appeared characteristic.

For these TCRs, the target antigens are not known. From the 5' RACE reads, TCRdb called clonotypes with MiXCR, one entry per CDR3 protein. Among over 700,000 distinct CDR3 sequences listed, 15% to 20% were seen once. What was sequenced was blood, either unsorted or a sorted T cell fraction (not recorded which). The receptors come from a male donor with ankylosing spondylitis.

The chain links TRBV7-3 to TRBJ2-7; no clear D gene. Trimming took 1 base from V and 2 from J, leaving 9 bases between them. Per germline, CDR1 SGHTA and CDR2 FQGTGA. The CDR3 runs 14 residues. CDR3 bases: TGTGCCAGCAGCTTAAGAGGCAGTGCCTACGAGCAGTACTTC. Its translation: CASSLRGSAYEQYF. Together with reference TRBV7-3 and TRBJ2-7, the CDR3 gives the full variable domain: GAGVSQTPSNKVTEKGKYVELRCDPISGHTALYWYRQSLGQGPEFLIYFQGTGAADDSGLPNDRFFAVRPEGSVSTLKIQRTERGDSAVYLCASSLRGSAYEQYFGPGTRLTVT.

This clonotype was recorded at least ten times. The chain couples TRBV5-6 to TRBJ2-3, with 11 bases identical to TRBD2. The germline gives CDR1 SGHDT, CDR2 YYEEEE. After removal of 9 bases from V and 2 bases from J, the junction contained 5 bases not matched to a gene. The CDR3 consists of 14 residues. The CDR3 DNA reads TGTGCCACCCGACTAGCGGGGACCACAGATACGCAGTATTTT. Protein sequence: CATRLAGTTDTQYF.

This clonotype was recorded at least ten times. V usage is TRBV7-9 and J usage is TRBJ2-5; D perhaps matches TRBD1 (6 bases). CDR1 is SEHNR and CDR2 is FQNEAQ in the germline V gene (reference sequence). Trimming cost V 3 bases and J 2 bases, with 10 bases left between them. This CDR3 is 14 amino acids long. The CDR3: CASSFTGTQETQYF. The CDR3 DNA sequence: TGTGCCAGCAGCTTTACCGGGACACAAGAGACCCAGTACTTC.